Reported below is one T cell receptor beta chain. Its antigen remains unidentified. Assay used: immunoSEQ multiplex PCR; TCRdb lists only in-frame clones, some missing. The repertoire includes around 260,000 clones, roughly 91% of them detected once, and approximately 3% sits in the top ten. With 0 bases removed from V and 0 bases from J, the gap between germline ends came to 9 bases. The CDR3 extends over 15 amino acids. Germline V lookup: CDR1 SGHAT, CDR2 FQNNGV. These data belong to a study of cytomegalovirus exposure and HLA in healthy donors. The overall study: Later analysis reported that the roughly 110 validation repertoires shared the platform of the roughly 630 first-cohort repertoires. Study observations and caveats: In vitro work confirmed that three CMV-associated chains recognize CMV antigens. Among TCR sequences, most were rare, though some public TCRs appeared in many donors.

This TCR was recovered from a woman in her twenties or thirties in good health and CMV-seronegative. The specimen was PBMCs. The V call is TRBV11-2, the J call TRBJ2-7; D is unclear. This CDR3 is CASSLEATFSYEQYF. The CDR3 DNA reads as TGTGCCAGCAGCTTAGAGGCCACCTTCTCCTACGAGCAGTACTTC.